The source of this T cell receptor (beta chain) is a study of blood T cell repertoires in COVID-19. Repertoires were generated with immunoSEQ multiplex PCR, while TCRdb's copy carries only in-frame clones and drops some. The data hold roughly 180,000 clones, with around 85% observed a single time. Trimming took 7 bases from V and 8 from J, leaving 24 bases between them. Germline V gives CDR1 MRHNA, CDR2 SNTAGT. This CDR3 region has 16 residues. V usage is TRBV6-4 and J usage is TRBJ1-5, with TRBD1 as a possible D gene (6 bases). Sequenced sample: peripheral blood. The TCR was taken from a man at least 80 years old with COVID-19, enrolled during active disease. Written as DNA, the CDR3 is TGTGCCAGCATTTATCCCCGAAGACAGGTCTACGAGCCCCAGCATTTT. This encodes CASIYPRRQVYEPQHF.